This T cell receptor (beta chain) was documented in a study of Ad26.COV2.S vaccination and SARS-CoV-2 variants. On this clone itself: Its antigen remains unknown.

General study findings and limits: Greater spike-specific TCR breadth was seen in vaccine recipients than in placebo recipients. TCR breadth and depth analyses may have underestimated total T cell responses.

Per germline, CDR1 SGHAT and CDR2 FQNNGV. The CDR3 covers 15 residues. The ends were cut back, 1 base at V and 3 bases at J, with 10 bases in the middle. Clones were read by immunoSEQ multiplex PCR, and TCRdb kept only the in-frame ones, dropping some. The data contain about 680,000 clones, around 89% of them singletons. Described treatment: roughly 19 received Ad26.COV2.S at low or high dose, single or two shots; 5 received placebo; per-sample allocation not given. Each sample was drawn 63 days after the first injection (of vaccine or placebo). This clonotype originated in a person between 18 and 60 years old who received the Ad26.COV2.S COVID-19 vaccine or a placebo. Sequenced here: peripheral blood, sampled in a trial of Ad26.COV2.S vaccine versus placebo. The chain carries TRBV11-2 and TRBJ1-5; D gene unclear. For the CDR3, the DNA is TGTGCCAGCAGCTTAGCCGGGTCTGACAATCAGCCCCAGCATTTT. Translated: CASSLAGSDNQPQHF.